Presented here are 15 T cell receptor beta chains from one specimen sequenced in a study of shared clonotypes between healthy human individuals. Sequenced by immunoSEQ multiplex PCR; TCRdb stores in-frame clones only, minus some. The data contain over 850,000 clones, approximately 78% of them singletons. Input material: memory CD4+ T cells from PBMCs. Specified subset: CD45RA-negative fraction. Receptors were obtained from a man younger than 35 in good health. Some clones in this sample may be carry-over from other donors' samples.

The genes are TRBV11-2 and TRBJ2-3, with D tentatively TRBD2 (6 bases). CDR3 length: 15 residues. Germline V CDR1 and CDR2: SGHAT, FQNNGV. Trimming removed 3 bases from V and 4 bases from J, with 14 bases in between. The CDR3 bases are TGTGCCAGCAGCTTCACCGGGGGAGTGTCAGATACGCAGTATTTT. This translates into CASSFTGGVSDTQYF.

The chain recombines TRBV2 with TRBJ1-1; perhaps TRBD1 as D (5 bases). The germline gives CDR1 SNHLY, CDR2 FYNNEI. V lost 2 bases to trimming and J lost 5 bases, with 9 bases between them. CDR3 size: 13 residues. CDR3 loop: CASSEMGGTEAFF. In nucleotides, the CDR3 is TGTGCCAGCAGTGAAATGGGGGGGACTGAAGCTTTCTTT.

The V and J genes are TRBV7-9 and TRBJ1-4; a weak D match, TRBD1 (5 bases). The germline V gene has CDR1 SEHNR and CDR2 FQNEAQ (reference sequence). The CDR3 spans 15 residues. The V end lost 5 bases, the J end lost 5 bases, and 15 bases lay between the germline ends. The CDR3 loop reads CASSPMGGENEKLFF. The CDR3 DNA is TGTGCCAGCAGCCCAATGGGAGGGGAGAATGAAAAACTGTTTTTT.

A few counts support this clone. This chain joins TRBV11-2 and TRBJ1-1; D gene unclear. Trimming left V 3 bases short and J 1 base short, with 9 bases between. The CDR3 is 14 residues long. Per germline, CDR1 SGHAT and CDR2 FQNNGV. As DNA, the CDR3 is TGTGCCAGCAGCTTTACGAATTCGAACACTGAAGCTTTCTTT. Translated: CASSFTNSNTEAFF.

This clone was recorded many times. This chain uses TRBV5-5 with TRBJ1-5; TRBD1 might be the D (5 bases). The CDR3 totals 14 residues. V was trimmed by 4 bases and J by 2 bases, leaving 10 bases between them. Looked up from germline, CDR1 is SGHKS and CDR2 is YYEKEE (reference sequence). In nucleotides, the CDR3 is TGTGCCAGCAGCCCAGGGTTTGGCAATCAGCCCCAGCATTTT. It specifies CASSPGFGNQPQHF.

This clone was picked up many times. The same CDR3 is also encoded by other DNA sequences in this sample. This chain uses TRBV28 with TRBJ2-1; D gene ambiguous. Looked up from germline, CDR1 is MDHEN and CDR2 is SYDVKM. CDR3 size: 11 residues. Trimming took off 1 base at V and 10 bases at J, with 5 bases between the two ends. The CDR3: CASSLSVEQFF. The CDR3, as DNA: TGTGCCAGCAGTTTATCCGTCGAGCAGTTCTTC.

The chain carries TRBV7-9 and TRBJ2-1, with unresolved D. The CDR3 runs 13 residues. The germline V gene has CDR1 SEHNR and CDR2 FQNEAQ (reference sequence). V lost 6 bases, J lost 4 bases, and 10 bases lay in between. CDR3 bases: TGTGCCAGCAGGTTCATGGGATACAATGAGCAGTTCTTC. This codes for CASRFMGYNEQFF.

The chain recombines TRBV5-1 with TRBJ2-1; D unclear. CDR3 size: 13 residues. The V and J ends lost 0 bases and 4 bases respectively, with 5 bases between them. Germline values: CDR1 SGHRS, CDR2 YFSETQ. CDR3 in DNA: TGCGCCAGCAGCTTGGCCCCATACAATGAGCAGTTCTTC. Translation: CASSLAPYNEQFF.

This clone was detected only a few times. The chain recombines TRBV2 with TRBJ2-7; TRBD2 matches 9 bases. The CDR3 is 15 residues long. The V gene end was trimmed by 1 base and the J gene end by 7 bases; junction bases not matched to a gene: 8. Germline V CDR1 and CDR2: SNHLY, FYNNEI. CDR3 DNA sequence: TGTGCCAGCAGTGAAGTTAGCGGGAGCCGAGAGGAGCAGTACTTC. As protein: CASSEVSGSREEQYF. The full variable domain, rest sourced from reference TRBV2 and TRBJ2-7, is EPEVTQTPSHQVTQMGQEVILRCVPISNHLYFYWYRQILGQKVEFLVSFYNNEISEKSEIFDDQFSVERPDGSNFTLKIRSTKLEDSAMYFCASSEVSGSREEQYFGPGTRLTVT.

This clone was seen more than once but under ten times. The rearrangement links TRBV18 to TRBJ1-3, with D uncertain. V was cut by 2 bases and J by 2 bases, with 7 bases left in between. CDR3 length: 14 amino acids. Germline V gene data show CDR1 as KGHSH and CDR2 as LQKENI. CDR3 loop: CASSPEAAGNTIYF. The CDR3 DNA is TGTGCCAGCTCACCAGAGGCAGCTGGAAACACCATATATTTT.

A remark on this clone: The sample has other DNA sequences that encode this CDR3 too. The genes are TRBV28 and TRBJ1-2, with D unresolved. Germline CDR1 and CDR2: MDHEN and SYDVKM. Deletions cut 4 bases from V and 4 bases from J, with 7 bases between. The CDR3 consists of 12 residues. Here the CDR3 DNA reads TGTGCCAGCAGTTCCGACTCCTATGGCTACACCTTC. This encodes CASSSDSYGYTF.

In regard to this clone: This specimen includes other DNA sequences encoding the same CDR3. This chain joins TRBV5-4 and TRBJ2-5; 14 bases align to TRBD2. This CDR3 is built from 16 residues. CDR1 is SGHNT and CDR2 is YYREEE in the germline V gene (reference sequence). J was trimmed by 5 bases and V by 4 bases; bases with no gene match: 7. The CDR3 region has the DNA TGTGCCAGCAGCCCGGGGACTAGCGGGAGTTGGGAGACCCAGTACTTC. As protein: CASSPGTSGSWETQYF.

Only a few counts were recorded for this clone. The chain joins TRBV28 to TRBJ1-2, with 9 bases matching TRBD1. This CDR3 is built from 15 residues. V lost 4 bases, J lost 8 bases, and 11 bases stayed unmatched. Germline CDR1 and CDR2: MDHEN and SYDVKM. The CDR3 DNA reads TGTGCCAGCAGTTCTGGACAGGGGTGGGGGTTGGGCTACACCTTC. Residues: CASSSGQGWGLGYTF.

In the case of this clone: This same CDR3 is encoded by further DNA sequences in the sample. The chain joins TRBV28 to TRBJ1-2, with D uncertain. The CDR3 spans 12 residues. Germline CDR1 MDHEN, CDR2 SYDVKM. Trimming shortened V by 3 bases and J by 8 bases, and 10 bases separated the two germline ends. CDR3 protein: CASSLVGSGYTF. In nucleotides, the CDR3 is TGTGCCAGCAGTTTGGTTGGTTCGGGCTACACCTTC.

This clone was recorded a few times. This sequence joins TRBV7-8 and TRBJ2-1, with D uncertain. Germline V lookup: CDR1 SGHVS, CDR2 FQNEAQ. The V end was cut by 5 bases, the J end by 9 bases, with 14 bases between. The CDR3 spans 13 residues. The CDR3 region has the DNA TGTGCCAGCAGCATACGCCCCACGGGTGAGCAGTTCTTC. This encodes CASSIRPTGEQFF. The whole variable domain, remainder taken from reference TRBV7-8 and TRBJ2-1, is GAGVSQSPRYKVAKRGQDVALRCDPISGHVSLFWYQQALGQGPEFLTYFQNEAQLDKSGLPSDRFFAERPEGSVSTLKIQRTQQEDSAVYLCASSIRPTGEQFFGPGTRLTVL.